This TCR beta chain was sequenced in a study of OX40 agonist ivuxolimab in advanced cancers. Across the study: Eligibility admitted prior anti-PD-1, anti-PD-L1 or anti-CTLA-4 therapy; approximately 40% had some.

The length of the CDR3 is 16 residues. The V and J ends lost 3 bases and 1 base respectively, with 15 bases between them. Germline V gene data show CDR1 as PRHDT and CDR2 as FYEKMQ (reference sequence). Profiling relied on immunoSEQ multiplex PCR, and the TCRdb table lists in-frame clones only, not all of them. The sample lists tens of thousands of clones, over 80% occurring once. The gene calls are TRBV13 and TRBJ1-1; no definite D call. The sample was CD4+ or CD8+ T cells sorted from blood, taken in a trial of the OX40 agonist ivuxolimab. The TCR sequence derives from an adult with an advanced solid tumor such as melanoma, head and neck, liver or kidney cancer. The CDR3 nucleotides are TGTGCCAGCAGCTTGCGAGTGGGCGGACCGAACACTGAAGCTTTCTTT. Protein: CASSLRVGGPNTEAFF.